Listed here is a single T cell receptor (beta chain). Its matching antigen is unknown. Preparing the TCRbeta library involved the use of unique molecular identifiers. MiXCR, applied by TCRdb to the PCR reads, yields one record per CDR3 protein. The repertoire includes approximately 500,000 distinct CDR3 sequences, approximately 30% of them detected once, and approximately 33% sits in the top ten. The CDR3 is 13 amino acids. V was clipped by 4 bases and J by 4 bases, with 10 bases between them. Germline V gene sequence: CDR1 ENHRY, CDR2 SYGVKD. This record comes from a study of T-cell reconstitution after alpha-beta-depleted transplantation in children. Study-level findings and limits: Recipient T cells and thymic progenitors that survived were the source of the high TCRbeta diversity seen at day 60 in some patients. A year post-transplant, T-cell counts and diversity derived mostly from newly produced T cells. Reportedly, roughly two months post-transplant, alpha-beta T cells arose from several hundred expanded graft clones.

This TCR was recovered from a boy in the first two years of life with Wiskott-Aldrich syndrome, due to receive a stem cell transplant. The starting material was PBMCs, obtained before TCRalphabeta/CD19-depleted stem cell transplant. The J gene is TRBJ2-5, the V gene TRBV10-3; D is perhaps TRBD1 (5 bases). The CDR3 DNA reads TGTGCCATCAGTGGGGGCACCGGAGAGACCCAGTACTTC. It specifies CAISGGTGETQYF.